This is a list of T cell receptor beta chains from one sample in a study of T cell repertoires in cytomegalovirus infection. TCRdb ran MiXCR on the reads and lists one entry per CDR3 protein. The profile covers around 300,000 distinct CDR3 sequences, with over 7.5% appearing a single time and 3.5% to 4.5% taken by the ten largest. The sample was PBMCs. Receptors originate from a human donor in good health (CMV status not recorded). Some clones in this sample may be carry-over from other donors' samples. Each CDR3 is given without its conserved first and last residue. Fields, in order: J gene, D gene, V gene, CDR3 length, CDR3 protein. The D gene is left open where the match is weak.

>TRBJ2-5|NA|TRBV30|16
AWSSMGRGPIYQETQY
>TRBJ1-5|NA|TRBV7-8|13
ASSLGVWNNQPQH
>TRBJ1-5|TRBD1|TRBV12-3/TRBV12-4|13
ASSLTGGGGQPQH
>TRBJ1-4|TRBD1|TRBV7-2|17
ASSLGSVTGGLPEEKLF
>TRBJ2-7|NA|TRBV7-9|11
ASSHPPGYEQY
>TRBJ2-7|NA|TRBV7-2|11
ASSLGWLYEQY
>TRBJ1-2|NA|TRBV12-5|11
ASGSGLIYGYT
>TRBJ2-3|TRBD2|TRBV4-1|14
ASSSQLATSTDTQY
>TRBJ2-5|NA|TRBV27|13
ASSFGSGLGETQY
>TRBJ2-1|TRBD2|TRBV28|17
ASSQVRLAVSSSYNEQF
>TRBJ2-1|NA|TRBV15|11
ATRKWGLNEQF
>TRBJ2-7|TRBD1|TRBV12-3/TRBV12-4|12
ASSLGGQIYEQY
>TRBJ2-3|TRBD2|TRBV6-2/TRBV6-3|15
ASSQYNRGRRTDTQY
>TRBJ1-1|NA|TRBV20-1|12
SATPDGGLTEAF
>TRBJ2-2|NA|TRBV7-2|14
ASSHGQFGLTGELF
>TRBJ2-1|TRBD2|TRBV19|14
ASSIGLARGFDEQF
>TRBJ2-5|NA|TRBV7-2|13
ASSLVKGSGKAQY
>TRBJ2-1|TRBD1|TRBV7-8|12
ASSQRQGSNEQF
>TRBJ1-1|NA|TRBV7-9|13
ASSLAGGGNTEAF
>TRBJ2-1|NA|TRBV9|13
ASSVDGESYNEQF
>TRBJ2-5|NA|TRBV7-2|12
ASRKLSGAETQY
>TRBJ1-6|NA|TRBV2|11
ASAWDSVSPLH
>TRBJ1-1|NA|TRBV4-2|12
ASSQPLTGTEAF
>TRBJ1-5|NA|TRBV12-3/TRBV12-4|13
ASSLVRGDNQPQH
>TRBJ2-5|TRBD1|TRBV4-1|12
ASSQEGQKETQY
>TRBJ1-6|NA|TRBV12-3/TRBV12-4|11
ASRWGQDSPLH
>TRBJ2-3|TRBD2|TRBV6-6|13
ASILAGGVIDTQY
>TRBJ1-1|TRBD1|TRBV7-3|13
ASSEQGRINTEAF
>TRBJ2-7|TRBD2|TRBV7-2|13
ASSLTHGRALEQY
>TRBJ1-4|TRBD1|TRBV7-2|13
ASSDDRVGDEKLF
>TRBJ2-7|NA|TRBV7-2|11
ASSLGWSSGMG
>TRBJ2-4|NA|TRBV7-9|11
ASSLQPKNIQY
>TRBJ2-3|TRBD2|TRBV12-3/TRBV12-4|13
ASSRLAGYIDTQY
>TRBJ1-1|TRBD1|TRBV7-2|14
ASSSGQPWMNTEAF
>TRBJ2-5|TRBD2|TRBV7-2|13
ASSLEGLAIGDQY
>TRBJ1-5|NA|TRBV6-2/TRBV6-3|11
ASSSLVWQPQH
>TRBJ2-5|NA|TRBV6-1|13
ASNDPGSPPWTQY
>TRBJ2-7|TRBD1|TRBV19|14
ASSLKRTGGFYEQY
>TRBJ2-6|NA|TRBV7-6|14
ASSQNWASGANVLT
>TRBJ2-1|NA|TRBV10-2|12
ASSDPGGPNEQF
>TRBJ2-4|NA|TRBV7-2|13
ASSLNKAEGNIQY
>TRBJ1-5|NA|TRBV28|13
ASTSSRGGLQPQH
>TRBJ1-5|NA|TRBV7-2|14
ASSLYVGTLNQPQH
>TRBJ1-6|NA|TRBV10-3|11
AISELTNSPLH
>TRBJ2-3|NA|TRBV15|12
ATAEPKSTDTQY
>TRBJ2-2|TRBD1|TRBV7-9|14
ASSSRTGTNTGELF
>TRBJ2-3|TRBD2|TRBV6-2/TRBV6-3|15
ASSPQLPSGNTDTQY
>TRBJ2-7|NA|TRBV7-3|11
ASSLGERDEQY
>TRBJ1-5|TRBD1|TRBV7-2|12
ASRGQGAIQPQH
>TRBJ2-7|TRBD2|TRBV4-2|10
ASSHPGGEQY
>TRBJ1-5|NA|TRBV24-1|11
ATRAGERQPQH
>TRBJ2-6|TRBD1|TRBV6-8|12
ASRGQSGANVLT
>TRBJ2-1|TRBD2|TRBV7-6|14
ASSLRSSGAYNEQF
>TRBJ2-3|TRBD1|TRBV12-3/TRBV12-4|13
ASRLGQSSTDTQY
>TRBJ2-5|NA|TRBV7-6|12
ASSPSLGWETQY
>TRBJ1-2|NA|TRBV20-1|12
SAEAGAGNYGYT